The 18 T cell receptor beta chains below all came from one sample that was sequenced in a study of T cells in women clearing cervical HPV infection. The assay was immunoSEQ multiplex PCR, and TCRdb's table has in-frame clones only and misses some. The sample table includes more than 11,000 clones. Sequenced: blood buffy coat. The receptor set was obtained from a woman between 18 and 70 years old with a cervical HPV16 infection that either progressed to CIN3+ or cleared (not recorded which).

On this clone: The read ends 3 residues shy of where the CDR3 ends; the end is completed using the germline J gene. V and J are TRBV7-2 and TRBJ1-4; D call uncertain. Germline CDR1 SGHTA, CDR2 FQGNSA. The V and J ends lost 3 bases and 0 bases respectively, with 8 bases between them. This CDR3 has 15 residues. The DNA read from the CDR3 is TGTGCCAGCAGCTTTAACAGTGCAACTAATGAAAAA. It specifies CASSFNSATNEK. The complete CDR3 protein is CASSFNSATNEKLFF.

CDR3 DNA (partial): TGCAGTGCTAGCTTCCGCAATCAGCCC. Protein product: CSASFRNQP. The whole CDR3 sequence reads CSASFRNQPQHF. The chain is built from TRBV20-1 and TRBJ1-5; no firm D call. The CDR3 end lies 3 residues beyond the end of the read and is filled in from the germline J gene. The CDR3 extends over 12 amino acids. Trimming cost V 3 bases and J 2 bases, with 5 bases left between them. The V gene's germline CDR1 is DFQATT and CDR2 SNEGSKA (reference sequence).

In regard to this clone: The sequenced fragment ends 3 residues before the CDR3 boundary, so the rest is inferred from the germline J gene. This chain connects TRBV23-1 to TRBJ2-1, with no clear D. TRBV23-1 is recorded as an ORF, its role being uncertain. This CDR3 has 15 amino acids. V was clipped by 1 base and J by 6 bases, with 13 bases between them. Incomplete CDR3 DNA: TGCGCCAGCAGTCAATTGCGGCCCGTTATCAATGAG. Residues: CASSQLRPVINE. The entire CDR3 is CASSQLRPVINEQFF.

Concerning this clone itself: The observed sequence ends 3 residues before the CDR3 terminus, with the missing tail filled in from the germline J gene. The rearrangement joins TRBV7-2 to TRBJ1-2, with no clear D. CDR3 length: 15 amino acids. CDR1 SGHTA and CDR2 FQGNSA come from the germline V gene. The part of the CDR3 DNA that was read is TGTGCCAGCAGTCCGGACTATCTTAGCACAGATACC. Its protein product is CASSPDYLSTDT. The entire CDR3 protein reads CASSPDYLSTDTYTF.

By frequency, this clone is medium-sized. The read falls 3 residues short of the CDR3 end, and the missing part is taken from the germline J gene. The V gene is TRBV29-1, the J gene TRBJ1-1; TRBD1 aligns across 7 bases. The CDR3 loop spans 12 amino acids. The V segment lost 4 bases and the J segment 6 bases; nucleotides outside the gene matches: 5. The germline V gene encodes CDR1 SQVTM and CDR2 ANQGSEA. The part of the CDR3 DNA that was read is TGCAGCGTTGGACAGGGTGTTTCTGAA. This translates into CSVGQGVSE. The entire CDR3 reads CSVGQGVSEAFF.

Comments on this clone: The read falls 3 residues short of the CDR3 end, and the missing part is taken from the germline J gene. This chain joins TRBV2 and TRBJ1-6; D is possibly TRBD1 (5 bases). Per germline, CDR1 SNHLY and CDR2 FYNNEI. CDR3 size: 16 residues. CDR3 sequence: CASSESGGTVGFPLHF. CDR3 DNA (partial): TGTGCCAGCAGTGAAAGTGGGGGGACTGTAGGATTCCCC.

Details on this clone: The read falls 3 residues short of the CDR3 end, and the missing part is taken from the germline J gene. The chain recombines TRBV2 with TRBJ2-4; no clear D gene. The CDR3 consists of 14 residues. Between the trimmed V and J ends, which lost 7 bases and 0 bases, there was a span of 10 bases. The V gene's germline CDR1 is SNHLY and CDR2 FYNNEI. The CDR3 bases that were read are TGTGCCAGCAACAATCCTCTAGCCAAAAACATT. Translating it yields CASNNPLAKNI. The entire CDR3 protein reads CASNNPLAKNIQYF.

A note on this clone: The missing CDR3 end, 3 residues past where the read stops, is filled in from the germline J gene. This chain uses TRBV19 with TRBJ1-1, with no clear D. Per germline, CDR1 LNHDA and CDR2 SQIVND (reference sequence). The CDR3 runs to 16 residues. The part of the CDR3 DNA that was read is TGTGCCAGTAGTGGGCCCCGCGGGGTAGCCAAAAACATT. Translating gives CASSGPRGVAKNI. The full CDR3 reads CASSGPRGVAKNIAFF.

The CDR3 loop is CASSSGLFNEKLFF. The covered CDR3 bases are TGTGCCAGCAGCTCAGGGCTGTTTAATGAAAAG. The rearrangement uses TRBV5-6 and TRBJ2-2; a possible D gene is TRBD1 (5 bases). Read coverage stops 3 residues before the CDR3 terminus; the germline J gene supplies the remainder. The CDR3 sequence is 14 residues long. Germline V gene data show CDR1 as SGHDT and CDR2 as YYEEEE.

To note about this clone: The read terminates 3 residues before the CDR3 end, so the remaining end is supplied by the germline J gene. The chain is built from TRBV7-9 and TRBJ1-2; D may be TRBD1 (6 bases). This CDR3 has 15 residues. Germline V gene data show CDR1 as SEHNR and CDR2 as FQNEAQ (reference sequence). The chain's CDR3 is CASSPTSGGANDYTF. The CDR3 DNA, read in part, is TGTGCCAGCAGCCCGACTAGCGGGGGGGCCAATGAC.

On this clone: The missing CDR3 end, 3 residues past where the read stops, is filled in from the germline J gene. V and J are TRBV5-1 and TRBJ2-2, with 7 nucleotides matching TRBD1. In germline, CDR1 is SGHRS, CDR2 YFSETQ. The CDR3 totals 15 residues. CDR3 bases read: TGCGCCAGCAGCGACAAGACAGGGTCTATTGAAAAG. It specifies CASSDKTGSIEK. The complete CDR3 sequence is CASSDKTGSIEKLFF.

Regarding this clone: The read stops 3 residues short of the end of the CDR3; the missing end is completed from the germline J gene. The chain carries TRBV28 and TRBJ1-6; D possibly corresponds to TRBD1 (5 bases). This CDR3 comprises 16 residues. CDR1 and CDR2 (germline): MDHEN, SYDVKM. The germline V and J ends were trimmed by 1 base and 8 bases, with 15 bases remaining between them. CDR3 DNA, as far as it was read: TGTGCCAGCAGTTTATATGCAGGGTCGGGGGATTCACCC. It specifies CASSLYAGSGDSP. The whole CDR3 sequence reads CASSLYAGSGDSPLHF.

About this clone: The read ends 3 residues before the CDR3 terminus; that terminus is restored from the germline J gene. The V gene is TRBV18, the J gene TRBJ2-4; possible D gene TRBD1, 6 bases. The CDR3 loop spans 16 amino acids. CDR1 is KGHSH, CDR2 LQKENI, per germline. The CDR3 bases that were read are TGTGCCAGCTCACCACCATGGAGTGGACAGCCCAGAAGT. This sequence encodes CASSPPWSGQPRS. The whole CDR3 region reads CASSPPWSGQPRSQYF.

The CDR3 sequence is CASSPAGPTGANVLTF. CDR3 DNA (partial): TGTGCCAGCTCACCGGCGGGGCCCACTGGGGCCAACGTC. This chain connects TRBV18 to TRBJ2-6; a weak D match, TRBD2 (6 bases). The read stops 3 residues short of the end of the CDR3; the missing end is completed from the germline J gene. CDR1 and CDR2 (germline): KGHSH, LQKENI. This CDR3 spans 16 amino acids. V was cut by 3 bases and J by 2 bases, with 11 bases left in between.

With regard to this clone: The sequenced fragment ends 3 residues before the CDR3 boundary, so the rest is inferred from the germline J gene. V is TRBV2 and J is TRBJ1-2; D gene uncertain. Germline CDR1 SNHLY, CDR2 FYNNEI. CDR3 length: 10 amino acids. The CDR3 spells CASLGNDYTF. CDR3 DNA (partial): TGTGCCAGCCTGGGCAATGAC.

Judged by frequency, this clone is medium-sized (0.01 to 0.1%). Read data end 3 residues before the CDR3 end; the end is taken from the germline J gene. This chain joins TRBV30 and TRBJ2-5; D is ambiguous. Looked up from germline, CDR1 is GTSNPN and CDR2 is SVGIG (reference sequence). This CDR3 has 11 amino acids. Trimming took 2 bases from V and 5 from J, leaving 6 bases between them. Incomplete CDR3 DNA: TGTGCCTGGAGTCTGCGCGAGACC. This translates into CAWSLRET. The entire CDR3 protein reads CAWSLRETQYF.

Comment on this clone: The observed sequence ends 3 residues before the CDR3 terminus, with the missing tail filled in from the germline J gene. The chain links TRBV6-1 to TRBJ2-5; TRBD2 matches at 11 bases. This CDR3 spans 14 amino acids. Germline assignment: CDR1 MNHNS and CDR2 SASEGT. Incomplete CDR3 DNA: TGTGCCAGCAGTGTGCTAGCGGGGGGAGATACC. Amino acids: CASSVLAGGDT. The entire CDR3 protein is CASSVLAGGDTQYF.

Details on this clone: An end of the junction differs from the germline gene, which may be a read error. The DNA ends 3 residues before the CDR3 does, and the rest of the CDR3 is filled in from the germline J gene. Other nucleotide sequences from this sample produce the same CDR3. The chain carries TRBV23-1 and TRBJ1-2, with 7 bases lining up with TRBD1. TRBV23-1 is an open reading frame whose function is uncertain. The CDR3 is 18 residues long. CDR3 loop: CASSQSTTGRRSNYGYTF. The CDR3 DNA, read in part, is TGCGCCAGCAGTCAATCGACGACAGGGCGCCGCTCTAACTATGGT.